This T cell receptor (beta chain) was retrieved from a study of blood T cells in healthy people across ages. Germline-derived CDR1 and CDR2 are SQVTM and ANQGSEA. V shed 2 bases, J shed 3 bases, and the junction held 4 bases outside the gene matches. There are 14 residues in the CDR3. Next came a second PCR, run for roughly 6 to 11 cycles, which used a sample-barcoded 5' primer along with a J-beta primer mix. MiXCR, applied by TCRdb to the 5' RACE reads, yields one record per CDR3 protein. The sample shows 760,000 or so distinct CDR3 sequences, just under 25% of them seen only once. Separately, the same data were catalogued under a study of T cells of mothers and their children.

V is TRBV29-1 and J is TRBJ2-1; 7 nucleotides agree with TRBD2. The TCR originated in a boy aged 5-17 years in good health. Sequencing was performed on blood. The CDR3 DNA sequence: TGCAGCGTTGAATGGCTAGCGGTCTACAATGAGCAGTTCTTC. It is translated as CSVEWLAVYNEQFF.